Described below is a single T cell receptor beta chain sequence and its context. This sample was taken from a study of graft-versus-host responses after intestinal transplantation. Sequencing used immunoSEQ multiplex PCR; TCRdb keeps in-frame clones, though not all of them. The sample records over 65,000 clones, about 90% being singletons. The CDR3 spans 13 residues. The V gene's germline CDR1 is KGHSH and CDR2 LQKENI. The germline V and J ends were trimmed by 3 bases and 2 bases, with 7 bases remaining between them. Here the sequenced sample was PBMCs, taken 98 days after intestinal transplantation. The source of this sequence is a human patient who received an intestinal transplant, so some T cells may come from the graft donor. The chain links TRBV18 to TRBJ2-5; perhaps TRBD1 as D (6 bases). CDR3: CASSPGTQETQYF. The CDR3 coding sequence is TGTGCCAGCTCACCCGGGACACAAGAGACCCAGTACTTC.